The 32 T cell receptor beta chains below come from one sample, sequenced in a study of T cell responses to AZD1222 COVID-19 vaccine. Clones were sequenced by immunoSEQ multiplex PCR, and TCRdb holds only the in-frame ones, with some missing. There are tens of thousands of clones in the sample; about 72% occur only once, and over 20% lies in the top ten. The starting material was peripheral blood, obtained on day 0 of AZD1222 vaccination. All receptors derive from an adult in good health.

V and J are TRBV3-1 (or the pseudogene TRBV3-2) and TRBJ1-5; no clear D. V lost 2 bases to trimming and J lost 7 bases, with 9 bases between them. This CDR3 region has 13 residues. Looked up from germline, CDR1 is LGHDT and CDR2 is YNNKEL (reference sequence). The CDR3 coding sequence is TGTGCCAGCAGCCAAAACGAAGGACAGCCCCAGCATTTT. This translates into CASSQNEGQPQHF.

The V and J genes are TRBV30 and TRBJ2-3; 7 bases match TRBD2. The germline V gene encodes CDR1 GTSNPN and CDR2 SVGIG (reference sequence). V dropped 1 base and J dropped 0; count of bases not matched to a gene: 4. The CDR3 spans 15 residues. The CDR3 sequence is CAWSALAGSTDTQYF. The CDR3 DNA reads TGTGCCTGGAGTGCCTTAGCGGGTAGCACAGATACGCAGTATTTT.

This chain links TRBV7-2 with TRBJ2-7, with 7 bases that match TRBD1. Germline assignment: CDR1 SGHTA and CDR2 FQGNSA. CDR3 length: 15 amino acids. V shed 3 bases, J shed 1 base, and the junction held 6 bases outside the gene matches. Here the CDR3 DNA reads TGTGCCAGCAGCTTGACCCGGGGACAGTCCTACGAGCAGTACTTC. As protein: CASSLTRGQSYEQYF.

This rearrangement joins TRBV9 to TRBJ2-5, with TRBD2 as a possible D gene (5 bases). Looked up from germline, CDR1 is SGDLS and CDR2 is YYNGEE. The CDR3 length is 14 residues. V gave up 3 bases and J gave up 5 bases, with 14 bases separating them. The CDR3 spells CASSEPGYRETQYF. The CDR3 region has the DNA TGTGCCAGCAGCGAACCGGGATATCGGGAGACCCAGTACTTC.

The chain has TRBV28 and TRBJ1-2; perhaps TRBD1 as D (6 bases). This CDR3 is built from 14 residues. Per the germline V gene, CDR1 is MDHEN and CDR2 is SYDVKM. Trimming removed 7 bases at V and 3 bases at J, with 15 bases between. CDR3 sequence: CASNGQGRHYGYTF. The CDR3 nucleotides read TGTGCCAGCAACGGGCAGGGGAGACACTATGGCTACACCTTC.

The chain joins TRBV6-2 or TRBV6-3 to TRBJ1-5; 10 bases align to TRBD1. The length of the CDR3 is 14 residues. Germline CDR1 MNHEY, CDR2 SVGEGT. V shed 2 bases and J 11 bases; nucleotides not matched to a gene: 6. The CDR3 is CASSYQGQGMSQHF. CDR3 sequence (DNA): TGTGCCAGCAGTTACCAGGGACAGGGGATGTCCCAGCATTTT.

This clone was counted only a few times. The chain recombines TRBV5-1 with TRBJ2-1; 9 positions agree with TRBD2. This CDR3 region has 16 residues. V lost 1 base, J lost 2 bases, and 4 bases stayed unmatched. Germline V gene sequence: CDR1 SGHRS, CDR2 YFSETQ. The CDR3 region has the DNA TGCGCCAGCAGCTTGAATAGCGGGAGCCCCTACAATGAGCAGTTCTTC. This encodes CASSLNSGSPYNEQFF.

The rearrangement joins TRBV6-6 to TRBJ1-2, with unresolved D. CDR3 length: 16 residues. Germline V gives CDR1 MNHNY, CDR2 SVGAGI (reference sequence). V was cut by 7 bases and J by 4 bases, with 22 bases left in between. This chain's CDR3 is CASMASGSTQGYGYTF. In DNA, the CDR3 is TGTGCCAGCATGGCGAGTGGCTCAACACAAGGCTATGGCTACACCTTC.

This chain connects TRBV7-9 to TRBJ1-4; 7 positions agree with TRBD1. V shed 6 bases, J shed 7 bases, and the junction held 8 bases outside the gene matches. There are 14 residues in the CDR3. In germline, CDR1 is SEHNR, CDR2 FQNEAQ (reference sequence). CDR3 protein: CASRHQGGSEKLFF. DNA of the CDR3: TGTGCCAGCAGGCACCAGGGGGGGAGTGAAAAACTGTTTTTT.

The chain carries TRBV5-1 and TRBJ1-4; TRBD1 agrees at 8 bases. The V segment lost 4 bases and the J segment 5 bases; nucleotides outside the gene matches: 4. There are 14 residues in the CDR3. CDR1 and CDR2 from the germline V gene are SGHRS and YFSETQ. The CDR3 DNA reads as TGCGCCAGCAGCCTACAGGGGGTGAATGAAAAACTGTTTTTT. Amino acids: CASSLQGVNEKLFF.

The gene calls are TRBV6-4 and TRBJ2-3, with 7 bases lining up with TRBD1. The CDR3 runs to 17 residues. The V gene end was trimmed by 3 bases and the J gene end by 5 bases; junction bases not matched to a gene: 14. The germline CDR1 and CDR2 sequences are MRHNA and SNTAGT. The CDR3 loop reads CASSEIEQGVPQDTQYF. CDR3 nucleotide sequence: TGTGCCAGCAGTGAGATAGAGCAGGGGGTCCCCCAAGATACGCAGTATTTT.

V usage is TRBV12-5 and J usage is TRBJ1-1; D call uncertain. Germline CDR1 and CDR2: LGHNT and FRNRAP. This CDR3 region has 13 residues. V lost 8 bases and J 4 bases, leaving 14 bases between the germline ends. CDR3 coding DNA: TGTGCTAGTTCAAGAGTCGGGAGCACTGAAGCTTTCTTT. It translates to CASSRVGSTEAFF.

The V and J genes are TRBV7-9 and TRBJ2-3; the match to TRBD1 covers 7 bases. This CDR3 is 14 amino acids long. V lost 4 bases to trimming and J lost 4 bases; unmatched junction nucleotides: 5. Germline CDR1 and CDR2: SEHNR and FQNEAQ (reference sequence). The CDR3 region has the DNA TGTGCCAGCAGCTCCACAGGGGCAGCAGATACGCAGTATTTT. This translates into CASSSTGAADTQYF.

By share of the sample, this clone is hyperexpanded. V is TRBV5-1 and J is TRBJ2-7, with D possibly matching TRBD2 (5 bases). The length of the CDR3 is 13 residues. Per germline, CDR1 SGHRS and CDR2 YFSETQ. Between the trimmed V and J ends, which lost 3 bases and 5 bases, there was a span of 12 bases. CDR3 nucleotide sequence: TGCGCCAGCAGCTATGAACTAGTCAACGAGCAGTACTTC. This codes for CASSYELVNEQYF.

Many counts were recorded for this clone. The chain employs TRBV7-2 and TRBJ2-7, with D unclear. Between the trimmed V and J ends, which lost 4 bases and 6 bases, there was a span of 19 bases. CDR3 length: 15 residues. Germline CDR1 and CDR2: SGHTA and FQGNSA. CDR3 residues: CASSSQRSPAVEQYF. CDR3 nucleotide sequence: TGTGCCAGCAGCTCCCAACGGAGCCCTGCGGTCGAGCAGTACTTC.

The chain is built from TRBV6-2 or TRBV6-3 and TRBJ2-5, with TRBD2 matching over 7 bases. The germline V gene encodes CDR1 MNHEY and CDR2 SVGEGT. J gave up 5 bases and V 5 bases, and 8 bases lay outside the gene matches. The length of the CDR3 is 14 residues. The CDR3 spells CASSGAGEGETQYF. DNA for the CDR3: TGTGCCAGCAGTGGGGCGGGAGAAGGCGAGACCCAGTACTTC.

The chain has TRBV11-2 and TRBJ1-6; no definite D call. There are 16 residues in the CDR3. Per germline, CDR1 SGHAT and CDR2 FQNNGV. V dropped 0 bases and J dropped 7 bases, with 13 bases sitting between them. The CDR3 nucleotides read TGTGCCAGCAGCTTAGATTCAGGCGACTTAAATTCACCCCTCCACTTT. Its protein product is CASSLDSGDLNSPLHF.

This chain uses TRBV6-6 with TRBJ1-2; D gene uncertain. The CDR3 consists of 15 residues. Between the trimmed V and J ends, which lost 6 bases and 0 bases, there was a span of 14 bases. The germline gives CDR1 MNHNY, CDR2 SVGAGI (reference sequence). In nucleotides, the CDR3 is TGTGCCAGCAGGGGCGGAAGGGTCACTAACTATGGCTACACCTTC. It encodes CASRGGRVTNYGYTF.

This clone was counted between two and nine times. The chain uses TRBV5-1 and TRBJ2-1; 10 positions agree with TRBD1. With V trimmed by 0 bases and J by 7 bases, 7 bases remained unmatched. Germline V CDR1 and CDR2: SGHRS, YFSETQ. The CDR3 is 16 amino acids. CDR3 in DNA: TGCGCCAGCAGCTTGGTTGCGACAGGGGGCGCTAATGAGCAGTTCTTC. As protein: CASSLVATGGANEQFF.

This clone was recorded once. V usage is TRBV5-1 and J usage is TRBJ2-2, with 11 bases fitting TRBD2. This CDR3 comprises 15 residues. Germline V gene sequence: CDR1 SGHRS, CDR2 YFSETQ. V lost 7 bases to trimming and J lost 7 bases; unmatched junction nucleotides: 9. The CDR3 loop is CASAPTGTSGGELFF. The CDR3 DNA follows: TGCGCCAGCGCCCCTACCGGGACTAGCGGCGGGGAGCTGTTTTTT.

The J gene is TRBJ2-7, the V gene TRBV7-6; 12 nucleotides agree with TRBD2. This CDR3 comprises 17 residues. Germline loops: CDR1 SGHVS, CDR2 FNYEAQ. J gave up 0 bases and V 5 bases, and 8 bases lay outside the gene matches. The CDR3 DNA follows: TGTGCCAGCAGCAAAGGGACTAGCGGGCCCTTCTCCTACGAGCAGTACTTC. Translating gives CASSKGTSGPFSYEQYF.

This clone has just one count. The chain employs TRBV7-9 and TRBJ1-6; D gene ambiguous. The CDR3 runs to 14 residues. With 2 bases removed from V and 10 bases from J, the gap between germline ends came to 12 bases. The germline V gene encodes CDR1 SEHNR and CDR2 FQNEAQ (reference sequence). The DNA for the CDR3 is TGTGCCAGCAGCTTACGGGGTGGAGGATCACCCCTCCACTTT. This translates into CASSLRGGGSPLHF. Complete variable domain (other parts from reference TRBV7-9 and TRBJ1-6): DTGVSQNPRHKITKRGQNVTFRCDPISEHNRLYWYRQTLGQGPEFLTYFQNEAQLEKSRLLSDRFSAERPKGSFSTLEIQRTEQGDSAMYLCASSLRGGGSPLHFGNGTRLTVT.

The V and J genes are TRBV7-9 and TRBJ1-4; 7 bases line up with TRBD1. This CDR3 is built from 14 residues. After removal of 3 bases from V and 4 bases from J, the junction contained 2 bases not matched to a gene. Germline loops: CDR1 SEHNR, CDR2 FQNEAQ (reference sequence). The CDR3 sequence is CASSLGQINEKLFF. The CDR3 nucleotides are TGTGCCAGCAGCTTGGGACAGATTAATGAAAAACTGTTTTTT.

This clone came up once. The rearrangement uses TRBV5-1 and TRBJ2-1, with 13 bases matching TRBD2. V was clipped by 2 bases and J by 3 bases; unmatched bases: 5. Germline V gene lookup returns CDR1 SGHRS and CDR2 YFSETQ. CDR3 length: 17 amino acids. The CDR3 nucleotides are TGCGCCAGCAGCTTCGGGGGACTAGCGGGAAACTACAATGAGCAGTTCTTC. Protein: CASSFGGLAGNYNEQFF.

This clone has a handful of counts. The chain links TRBV5-1 to TRBJ2-2; D ambiguous. V lost 1 base to trimming and J lost 7 bases, with 11 bases between them. The CDR3 has 14 residues. The germline V gene has CDR1 SGHRS and CDR2 YFSETQ. Here the CDR3 reads CASSLYQLGGELFF. The CDR3, as DNA: TGCGCCAGCAGCTTGTACCAGCTTGGCGGGGAGCTGTTTTTT.

J is TRBJ1-5 and V is TRBV12-3 or TRBV12-4; 7 bases fit TRBD1. The CDR3 loop spans 13 amino acids. J lost 4 bases, V lost 6 bases, and 3 bases had no gene match. The CDR3 region has the DNA TGTGCCAGCAGACAGACAGGGAATCAGCCCCAGCATTTT. This codes for CASRQTGNQPQHF.

V gene TRBV28 combines with J gene TRBJ1-4, with D maybe TRBD1 (5 bases). There are 16 residues in the CDR3. V lost 3 bases to trimming and J lost 3 bases, with 14 bases between them. Germline V gives CDR1 MDHEN, CDR2 SYDVKM. The CDR3 bases are TGTGCCAGCAGTTTGGTTGGTGGGACTTCTAATGAAAAACTGTTTTTT. It codes for CASSLVGGTSNEKLFF.

CDR3 nucleotide sequence: TGTGCCAGCAGCCCGGACAGGGGGCGTCAGTATTTT. Protein product: CASSPDRGRQYF. This sequence joins TRBV11-3 and TRBJ2-3; 11 bases are a match to TRBD1. Unmatched junction bases numbered 4, after V lost 5 bases and J lost 12 bases. Looked up from germline, CDR1 is SGHNT and CDR2 is YENEEA. This CDR3 region has 12 residues. Full variable domain (rest looked up from reference TRBV11-3 and TRBJ2-3): EAGVVQSPRYKIIEKKQPVAFWCNPISGHNTLYWYLQNLGQGPELLIRYENEEAVDDSQLPKDRFSAERLKGVDSTLKIQPAELGDSAVYLCASSPDRGRQYFGPGTRLTVL.

This clone was observed a handful of times. This chain uses TRBV5-1 with TRBJ2-5; D tentatively reads TRBD1 or TRBD2 (5 bases each). Per germline, CDR1 SGHRS and CDR2 YFSETQ. This CDR3 is built from 13 residues. Trimming removed 4 bases from V and 1 base from J, with 8 bases in between. The CDR3 DNA reads as TGCGCCAGCAGCCGGGACGGCCAAGAGACCCAGTACTTC. This gives the protein CASSRDGQETQYF.

The sample holds a few counts of this clone. This chain connects TRBV28 to TRBJ2-5; D is perhaps TRBD1 (5 bases). The germline CDR1 and CDR2 sequences are MDHEN and SYDVKM. V dropped 6 bases and J dropped 5 bases, with 13 bases sitting between them. There are 13 residues in the CDR3. The DNA of the CDR3 is TGTGCCAGCAGACCGCAGGGTCGGGAGACCCAGTACTTC. It specifies CASRPQGRETQYF.

This clone was seen a single time. The chain couples TRBV30 to TRBJ2-7; the D gene is possibly TRBD2 (6 bases). CDR1 is GTSNPN, CDR2 SVGIG, per germline (reference sequence). The CDR3 has 12 amino acids. The ends were cut back, 4 bases at V and 0 bases at J, with 7 bases in the middle. As DNA, the CDR3 is TGTGCCTGGAACGGGGGCTCCTACGAGCAGTACTTC. Encoded protein: CAWNGGSYEQYF.

About this clone itself: The same CDR3 also results from other DNA sequences found in this sample. The chain uses TRBV5-1 and TRBJ2-2; D not certain. Germline V lookup: CDR1 SGHRS, CDR2 YFSETQ. Trimming cost V 0 bases and J 4 bases, with 4 bases left between them. This CDR3 has 13 residues. CDR3 residues: CASSLGGTGELFF. CDR3 coding DNA: TGCGCCAGCAGCTTGGGGGGCACCGGGGAGCTGTTTTTT.